This is a list of T cell receptor beta chains from one sample in a study of blood T cell repertoires in COVID-19. This table comes from immunoSEQ multiplex PCR, and its TCRdb copy is limited to in-frame clones, with some not included. The sample lists about 190,000 clones, around 85% seen once, with roughly 12% in the top ten. Sequencing was done on a sample of peripheral blood. The source is a woman between 50 and 59 years old with acute or convalescent COVID-19. Both conserved end residues are part of each CDR3. D genes are given only for firm matches. For some rows the clone size is stated as once, few or many, or as a class when expanded; others skip it.

V	size	D	J	DNA	CDR3
TRBV18	few	TRBD1	TRBJ1-4	TGTGCCAGCTCAGGATCCTGGGACAGGACAACAACTAATGAAAAACTGTTTTTT	CASSGSWDRTTTNEKLFF
TRBV2	-	-	TRBJ2-7	TGTGCCAGCCTGGGACATCGATCGGGCGAGCAGTACTTC	CASLGHRSGEQYF
TRBV5-1	-	TRBD1	TRBJ2-7	TGCGCCAGCAGCCCCCGGGACAGGGACTCCTACGAGCAGTACTTC	CASSPRDRDSYEQYF
TRBV6-1	-	TRBD2	TRBJ2-1	TGTGCCAGCAGTGAAAAAACGGCTAGCGGGTCGTGGAATGAGCAGTTCTTC	CASSEKTASGSWNEQFF
TRBV2	-	-	TRBJ1-5	TGTGCCAGCAGCGACCAGGTTCGCGCAGGGAATCAGCCCCAGCATTTT	CASSDQVRAGNQPQHF
TRBV6-5	few	-	TRBJ1-3	TGTGCCAGCAGCAAACTTTTTACCTCTGGAAACACCATATATTTT	CASSKLFTSGNTIYF
TRBV27	-	TRBD1	TRBJ1-5	TGTGCCAGCAGTTTTGGGACAGGGCCCTCCGGCAATCAGCCCCAGCATTTT	CASSFGTGPSGNQPQHF
TRBV24-1	few	TRBD1	TRBJ2-1	TGTGCCACCAGTGATTTGGGGTCACAGGGGAATGAGCAGTTCTTC	CATSDLGSQGNEQFF
TRBV6-1	-	-	TRBJ1-1	TGTGCCAGCAGTGAAGGGAGAAAAGCTTTCTTT	CASSEGRKAFF
TRBV2	-	-	TRBJ1-5	TGTGCCAGCAGGCCCGAGAATAGCAATCAGCCCCAGCATTTT	CASRPENSNQPQHF
TRBV7-2	-	-	TRBJ1-4	TGTGCCAGCAGCTCACAGAGTAATGAAAAACTGTTTTTT	CASSSQSNEKLFF
TRBV30	-	-	TRBJ1-2	TGTGCCTGGGACTCCGCGGGCCTTAACTATGGCTACACCTTC	CAWDSAGLNYGYTF
TRBV7-8	once	TRBD1	TRBJ2-7	TGTGCCAGCAGCTTCTCACGGACAGGGATGAGCGAGCAGTACTTC	CASSFSRTGMSEQYF
TRBV30	-	-	TRBJ1-5	TGTGCCTGCGCCCGGGACAATTATAGCAATCAGCCCCAGCATTTT	CACARDNYSNQPQHF
TRBV19	-	-	TRBJ2-7	TGTGCCAGTAGTATATACAGGGTACCCTACGAGCAGTACTTC	CASSIYRVPYEQYF
TRBV2	-	-	TRBJ2-1	TGTGCCAGCAGTGTCGAAGGGCCAGGGGCCAATGAGCAGTTCTTC	CASSVEGPGANEQFF
TRBV19	-	-	TRBJ2-3	TGTGCCAGTAAGGTTAAAGGAGCCGACACAGATACGCAGTATTTT	CASKVKGADTDTQYF
TRBV28	-	-	TRBJ2-7	TGTGCCAGCGGACGGGACACCTACGAGCAGTACTTC	CASGRDTYEQYF
TRBV18	-	-	TRBJ2-3	TGTGCCAGCTCACCACATCCGGGGGGCACAGATACGCAGTATTTT	CASSPHPGGTDTQYF
TRBV6-1	-	TRBD1	TRBJ1-1	TGTGCCAGCAGTGAAGTAGGACAGGGGACTGAAGCTTTCTTT	CASSEVGQGTEAFF
TRBV5-1	-	TRBD2	TRBJ2-7	TGTGCCAGCAGCTTGGAGGTGGGGGGAGGGCGAGAGCAGTACTTC	CASSLEVGGGREQYF
TRBV7-6	-	TRBD2	TRBJ2-1	TGTGCCAGCAGCCCCCGCGGGAGTGAGCAGTTCTTC	CASSPRGSEQFF
TRBV30	-	TRBD2	TRBJ2-7	TGTGCCTGGAGAGGTTATCAGCGGGAAGCGCAGTACTTC	CAWRGYQREAQYF
TRBV15	-	-	TRBJ2-7	TGTGCCACCAGCAGGGGGAAGGACATGACCTACGAGCAGTACTTC	CATSRGKDMTYEQYF